Below are 9 T cell receptor beta chains sequenced from a single sample in a study of shared clonotypes between healthy human individuals. Sequencing used immunoSEQ multiplex PCR; TCRdb keeps in-frame clones, though not all of them. This table has approximately 1,000,000 clones, about 84% appearing once. Sequencing input: memory CD4+ T cells from PBMCs. Subset in this sample: CD45RA-negative fraction. The receptors derive from a man younger than 30 in good health. Some clones in this sample may be carry-over from other donors' samples.

The J gene is TRBJ2-1, the V gene TRBV4-2; 10 positions match TRBD2. This CDR3 has 17 amino acids. The ends lost 0 bases at V and 10 bases at J; junction bases unmatched: 12. Germline loops: CDR1 LGHNA, CDR2 YNFKEQ. The CDR3 sequence: CASSQDLASGRGKEQFF. DNA for the CDR3: TGTGCCAGCAGCCAAGATCTGGCCAGCGGGAGGGGGAAAGAGCAGTTCTTC.

The genes are TRBV28 and TRBJ2-5, with D tentatively TRBD1 (6 bases). There are 14 residues in the CDR3. Germline V gene lookup returns CDR1 MDHEN and CDR2 SYDVKM. V gave up 5 bases and J gave up 3 bases, with 13 bases separating them. The chain's CDR3 is CASSPDSREETQYF. The CDR3 DNA follows: TGTGCCAGCAGTCCGGACAGCCGAGAAGAGACCCAGTACTTC.

The chain employs TRBV30 and TRBJ2-5, with 7 bases identical to TRBD1. The germline V gene encodes CDR1 GTSNPN and CDR2 SVGIG (reference sequence). V trimming: 3 bases; J trimming: 5 bases; junction bases outside the gene matches: 9. The CDR3 runs to 14 residues. The CDR3 is CAWSKTGLFETQYF. CDR3 in DNA: TGTGCCTGGAGCAAGACAGGGTTGTTTGAGACCCAGTACTTC.

The chain has TRBV29-1 and TRBJ1-1, with a weak D call TRBD1 (5 bases). The CDR3 is made up of 12 amino acids. From germline, CDR1 is SQVTM and CDR2 ANQGSEA. Trimming took 1 base from V and 10 from J, leaving 13 bases between them. CDR3 DNA sequence: TGCAGCGTTGAAGGCCCGGGGGAGGGAGCTTTCTTT. It yields the protein CSVEGPGEGAFF.

The count of this clone is one. The J gene is TRBJ2-2, the V gene TRBV28, with D uncertain. V was shortened by 8 bases and J by 7 bases, with 11 bases between the two germline ends. The germline gives CDR1 MDHEN, CDR2 SYDVKM. CDR3 length equals 12 residues. CDR3 nucleotides: TGTGCCAGCGGTCCGAGACTCGGGGAGCTGTTTTTT. Its translation is CASGPRLGELFF.

J is TRBJ2-5 and V is TRBV28; 7 bases match TRBD1. This CDR3 is built from 12 residues. The V segment lost 9 bases and the J segment 4 bases; nucleotides outside the gene matches: 5. Germline loops: CDR1 MDHEN, CDR2 SYDVKM. CDR3: CASTGELETQYF. The CDR3 DNA reads as TGTGCCAGTACAGGGGAATTAGAGACCCAGTACTTC.

This chain uses TRBV28 with TRBJ2-7; 10 bases agree with TRBD2. Germline V gene sequence: CDR1 MDHEN, CDR2 SYDVKM. The CDR3 covers 15 residues. Trimming cost V 3 bases and J 9 bases; bases outside gene matches: 11. CDR3 bases: TGTGCCAGCAGTTTTGGTTCTAGCGGGGGCCCGGGGCAGTACTTC. It codes for CASSFGSSGGPGQYF.

As concerns this clone: The sample has other DNA sequences that encode this CDR3 too. This sequence joins TRBV2 and TRBJ1-1; TRBD1 might be the D (5 bases). The ends were cut back, 6 bases at V and 4 bases at J, with 21 bases in the middle. This CDR3 has 16 residues. CDR1 and CDR2 (germline): SNHLY, FYNNEI. CDR3 bases: TGTGCCAGCAGCGAGGGGCGGGGCAGCCAACCCACTGAAGCTTTCTTT. Encoded protein: CASSEGRGSQPTEAFF. The variable domain in full, with the rest retrieved from reference TRBV2 and TRBJ1-1, is EPEVTQTPSHQVTQMGQEVILRCVPISNHLYFYWYRQILGQKVEFLVSFYNNEISEKSEIFDDQFSVERPDGSNFTLKIRSTKLEDSAMYFCASSEGRGSQPTEAFFGQGTRLTVV.

This clone showed up just once. This chain joins TRBV7-9 and TRBJ2-3; D ambiguous. The CDR3 totals 14 residues. Trimming left V 0 bases short and J 6 bases short, with 10 bases between. Per germline, CDR1 SEHNR and CDR2 FQNEAQ (reference sequence). This CDR3 is CASSLAFTADTQYF. As DNA, the CDR3 is TGTGCCAGCAGCTTAGCTTTCACCGCGGATACGCAGTATTTT.